The T cell receptor (beta chain) described here comes from a study of blood T cells in healthy people across ages. Study overall: The capture of about one barcoded beta molecule per two T cells was achieved by template switching.

Study-level results: The long-lived group displayed more naive CD4+ cells, plus higher diversity, than the aged donors did.

There are 12 residues in the CDR3. Deletions cut 6 bases from V and 8 bases from J, with 12 bases between. A second PCR of about 7 to 12 cycles used a sample-barcoded 5' primer and a J-beta primer mix. TCRdb reprocessed the 5' RACE reads with MiXCR, giving one entry per CDR3 protein. The table shows fewer than 600,000 distinct CDR3 sequences, with about 28% occurring only once. This clonotype was counted between two and nine times. Its antigen is unknown. The sample also formed part of further work on T cells of mothers and their children.

The rearrangement joins TRBV12-3 or TRBV12-4 to TRBJ2-3; possibly TRBD2 for D (5 bases). The material sequenced was blood. This receptor was identified in a boy under 10 years old in good health. The CDR3 DNA sequence: TGTGCCAGCAGCTCCACTAGAAGTACGCAGTATTTT. It codes for CASSSTRSTQYF.